The clone carrying this T cell receptor (beta chain) appeared a single time. As the sequencing template, cDNA was produced by extracting RNA and reverse transcribing it. Measured with immunoSEQ multiplex PCR; TCRdb has only the in-frame clones, and not every one. This table holds some 100,000 clones, about 40% found once. V dropped 9 bases and J dropped 6; count of bases not matched to a gene: 9. The CDR3 is 13 residues long. Germline V gene lookup returns CDR1 MGHDK and CDR2 SYGVNS. These data are taken from a study of CD8+ T cells in alopecia areata. This sample's treatment: oral pan-JAK inhibitor, 5-10 mg twice daily.

The starting material was CD8+ T cells sorted from blood, obtained at week 24, from a patient treated with tofacitinib. The chain is built from TRBV25-1 and TRBJ2-5; 8 nucleotides agree with TRBD1. This clonotype was obtained from a human donor with alopecia areata. CDR3 coding DNA: TGTGCCAGTGGGGGTCAGGGGGCACAGACCCAGTACTTC. Protein: CASGGQGAQTQYF.